This T cell receptor (beta chain) was sequenced in a study of T cells in Graves' hyperthyroidism and ophthalmopathy. General study points: Most expanded thyroid clonotypes above 0.001 also appeared in blood.

At least ten counts were recorded for this clonotype. Its antigen is still unknown. CDR1 is KGHDR, CDR2 SFDVKD, per germline. Trimming cost V 3 bases and J 4 bases; bases outside gene matches: 9. The CDR3 runs to 18 residues. RNA transcripts gave rise to amplified TCR beta CDR3 regions. With the HTBI primer set, the TCR CDR3 went through a first round of RT-PCR. Via MiXCR, TCRdb re-called the multiplex PCR reads, giving one row per CDR3 protein. Of 550,000 to 600,000 distinct CDR3 sequences listed, approximately 15% were seen once; the top ten hold 7.1%. The receptor's source is a woman aged 18-29 years with Graves' ophthalmopathy. The V gene is TRBV24-1, the J gene TRBJ2-5; TRBD2 matches at 14 bases. Sequenced: blood. CDR3 in amino acids: CATSDPGPTSGRAETQYF. The CDR3 DNA reads as TGTGCCACCAGTGATCCCGGTCCGACTAGCGGGAGGGCAGAGACCCAGTACTTC.